A single TCR beta chain is shown here with its context. This specimen belongs to a study of T cell changes during pregnancy in multiple sclerosis. Assay used: immunoSEQ multiplex PCR; TCRdb lists only in-frame clones, some missing. Here the sample spans around 26,000 clones, about 89% being singletons. The starting material was CD8+ T cells from peripheral blood mononuclear cells, obtained in the first trimester of pregnancy. The receptor was derived from a female donor in good health, enrolled as a control in a pregnancy study.

In nucleotides, the CDR3 is TGTGCCAGCAGCTTGGGGCGGGCCCATTACAATGAGCAGTTCTTC. Translated: CASSLGRAHYNEQFF. The chain recombines TRBV5-8 with TRBJ2-1, with D possibly being TRBD2 (5 bases). The germline V gene has CDR1 SGHTS and CDR2 YDEGEE. Trimming took 0 bases from V and 4 from J, leaving 11 bases between them. The CDR3 is 15 amino acids. Filled out from reference TRBV5-8 and TRBJ2-1, the complete variable domain reads EAGVTQSPTHLIKTRGQQATLRCSPISGHTSVYWYQQALGLGLQFLLWYDEGEERNRGNFPPRFSGRQFPNYSSELNVNALELEDSALYLCASSLGRAHYNEQFFGPGTRLTVL.